The entry below gives a single T cell receptor (beta chain) sequence along with its context. At one end the junction does not follow the germline gene, possibly because of a read error. The source of the sample is a study of CDR3 diversity in severe acne. TCRdb processed the PCR reads anew with MiXCR; each CDR3 protein has one entry. Of approximately 97,000 distinct CDR3 sequences listed, more than 45% were seen once; the top ten hold around 12%. The sequenced sample consisted of blood. The sequence was collected from a male donor with acne.

As DNA, the CDR3 is TGCGCCAGCAGCCGGGGACAGGGAGGGAAAGAGACCCAGTACTTC. The encoded protein is CASSRGQGGKETQYF. The rearrangement links TRBV7-9 to TRBJ2-5; TRBD1 agrees at 9 bases. CDR3 length equals 15 residues. CDR1 is SEHNR, CDR2 FQNEAQ, per germline (reference sequence).